The following is a T cell receptor beta chain sequence with its context. In the study's own analysis: How many nucleated cells were present was estimated from reference gene primer amplification. The repertoire was sequenced with immunoSEQ multiplex PCR; TCRdb's copy has only in-frame clones and lacks some. V and J calls and clone size come straight from that table; D and trimming were deduced from the DNA. Found here are fewer than 200,000 clones, around 83% of them singletons; the top ten hold about 19%. The data were taken from a study of blood T cell repertoires in COVID-19. Study-wide context: The origin of the acute and convalescent COVID-19 samples was the United States, Italy and Spain. PBMCs, B-cell-depleted T cells, or T cells were the source of the cDNA or gDNA that made up the material.

The sequencing sample was made of peripheral blood. The receptor's source is a woman between 65 and 79 years old who had recovered from COVID-19.

The DNA of the CDR3 is TGTGCCAGCTGGGGACACCGTAGGGATGAAAAACTGTTTTTT. Translated: CASWGHRRDEKLFF. The chain couples TRBV28 to TRBJ1-4; TRBD1 might be the D (6 bases). The CDR3 runs to 14 residues. CDR1 and CDR2 (germline): MDHEN, SYDVKM. Trimming left V 8 bases short and J 6 bases short, with 16 bases between.